One and the same sample provided the 12 T cell receptor beta chains below, sequenced in a study of T cell responses to AZD1222 COVID-19 vaccine. Measured with immunoSEQ multiplex PCR; TCRdb has only the in-frame clones, and not every one. The table lists 40,000 to 45,000 clones, around 80% of them singletons. The sample consisted of peripheral blood, taken on day 0 of AZD1222 vaccination. These receptors originate from an adult in good health.

The chain has TRBV7-2 and TRBJ2-7; no clear D gene. The germline V gene encodes CDR1 SGHTA and CDR2 FQGNSA. The V and J ends lost 5 bases and 0 bases respectively, with 14 bases between them. The CDR3 length is 15 residues. The chain's CDR3 is CASSVQPLGSYEQYF. In DNA, the CDR3 is TGTGCCAGCAGCGTACAGCCTTTGGGCTCCTACGAGCAGTACTTC.

V gene TRBV6-5 combines with J gene TRBJ1-1; D gene ambiguous. The CDR3 contains 14 residues. The germline V and J ends were trimmed by 2 bases and 8 bases, with 15 bases remaining between them. Germline V CDR1 and CDR2: MNHEY, SVGAGI. The CDR3 sequence: CASSYGISRLEAFF. In nucleotides, the CDR3 is TGTGCCAGCAGTTACGGGATATCAAGGCTAGAAGCTTTCTTT.

The chain joins TRBV3-1 (or the pseudogene TRBV3-2) to TRBJ2-7, with 7 bases matching TRBD1. Per the germline V gene, CDR1 is LGHDT and CDR2 is YNNKEL (reference sequence). CDR3 size: 14 residues. Trimming cost V 4 bases and J 1 base; bases outside gene matches: 4. CDR3 nucleotide sequence: TGTGCCAGCAGCCCGGGACAGAGATCCTACGAGCAGTACTTC. This sequence encodes CASSPGQRSYEQYF.

The rearrangement links TRBV18 to TRBJ2-2; no clear D gene. The CDR3 covers 15 residues. Trimming took off 0 bases at V and 4 bases at J, with 9 bases between the two ends. Germline values: CDR1 KGHSH, CDR2 LQKENI. CDR3 bases: TGTGCCAGCTCACCACCTAATAGTGGCACCGGGGAGCTGTTTTTT. It codes for CASSPPNSGTGELFF.

This chain joins TRBV28 and TRBJ1-5; TRBD1 is a possible D gene (6 bases). This CDR3 contains 16 residues. Trimming shortened V by 2 bases and J by 1 base, and 12 bases separated the two germline ends. Germline loops: CDR1 MDHEN, CDR2 SYDVKM. CDR3 loop: CASSLPTGSSNQPQHF. The CDR3 nucleotides are TGTGCCAGCAGTTTACCAACAGGGTCGAGCAATCAGCCCCAGCATTTT.

The J gene is TRBJ2-2, the V gene TRBV7-3, with D possibly TRBD2 on 5 matching bases. Germline assignment: CDR1 SGHTA and CDR2 FQGTGA. V lost 5 bases and J lost 3, with 16 bases in between. The CDR3 loop spans 16 amino acids. The CDR3 DNA reads as TGTGCCAGCAGCCCCACCGGGGTAAGGGACACCGGGGAGCTGTTTTTT. It translates to CASSPTGVRDTGELFF.

The chain links TRBV11-1 to TRBJ1-3, with TRBD1 identical over 7 bases. This CDR3 has 16 residues. V lost 5 bases, J lost 4 bases, and 11 bases stayed unmatched. Germline CDR1 is SGHAT and CDR2 is FQDESV (reference sequence). CDR3: CASSVHTGASGNTIYF. The CDR3 DNA sequence: TGTGCCAGCAGCGTCCACACAGGGGCAAGCGGAAACACCATATATTTT.

The V call is TRBV11-2, the J call TRBJ2-3; D is undetermined. Germline CDR1 and CDR2: SGHAT and FQNNGV. The ends were cut back, 3 bases at V and 3 bases at J, with 10 bases in the middle. The CDR3 covers 14 residues. This chain's CDR3 is CASSLPAGTDTQYF. The CDR3 region has the DNA TGTGCCAGCAGCTTGCCAGCCGGAACAGATACGCAGTATTTT.

This chain joins TRBV7-9 and TRBJ2-3; no clear D. Germline CDR1 and CDR2: SEHNR and FQNEAQ (reference sequence). The V end was cut by 4 bases, the J end by 1 base, with 9 bases between. The CDR3 length is 14 residues. This CDR3 is CASSSTLGTDTQYF. CDR3 in DNA: TGTGCCAGCAGCTCTACTCTCGGCACAGATACGCAGTATTTT.

The chain joins TRBV7-9 to TRBJ2-3, with 13 nucleotides matching TRBD2. Per the germline V gene, CDR1 is SEHNR and CDR2 is FQNEAQ (reference sequence). CDR3 length: 18 amino acids. V lost 1 base, J lost 0 bases, and 4 bases stayed unmatched. DNA of the CDR3: TGTGCCAGCAGCTTAGGGACTAGCGGGGGCCGAAGCACAGATACGCAGTATTTT. Protein product: CASSLGTSGGRSTDTQYF.

This clone was found once. The chain recombines TRBV6-5 with TRBJ1-1; tentative D call: TRBD1 (5 bases). Germline V gives CDR1 MNHEY, CDR2 SVGAGI. This CDR3 comprises 15 residues. Trimming removed 2 bases at V and 6 bases at J, with 16 bases between. The CDR3 sequence: CASSYGLGGWAEAFF. DNA for the CDR3: TGTGCCAGCAGTTACGGCCTTGGGGGTTGGGCTGAAGCTTTCTTT.

The chain couples TRBV7-2 to TRBJ1-5; unclear D gene. The CDR3 is made up of 13 amino acids. Trimming took 0 bases from V and 5 from J, leaving 5 bases between them. Germline V gene data show CDR1 as SGHTA and CDR2 as FQGNSA. The CDR3, as DNA: TGTGCCAGCAGCTTAGCGCCTGATCAGCCCCAGCATTTT. Translation: CASSLAPDQPQHF.